These 5 T cell receptor beta chains came from one sample sequenced in a study of T cell repertoires in cytomegalovirus infection. Each CDR3 protein is one row after TCRdb ran MiXCR on the reads. The data show about 260,000 distinct CDR3 sequences, approximately 14% seen once. Material: PBMCs. Receptor source: a human donor in good health (CMV status not recorded). Some clones in this sample may be carry-over from other donors' samples.

This clonotype showed up just a few times. The V gene is TRBV29-1, the J gene TRBJ1-1; possibly TRBD1 for D (6 bases). Trimming pared 6 bases from V and 1 base from J, leaving 9 bases between. The germline CDR1 and CDR2 sequences are SQVTM and ANQGSEA. The CDR3 is 12 amino acids. CDR3 residues: CSVATGNTEAFF. Written as DNA, the CDR3 is TGCAGCGTCGCGACAGGGAACACTGAAGCTTTCTTT.

This clonotype was seen only a few times. The chain recombines TRBV4-2 with TRBJ2-4; 8 bases are shared with TRBD1. V shed 0 bases and J 3 bases; nucleotides not matched to a gene: 1. The CDR3 consists of 15 residues. CDR1 LGHNA and CDR2 YNFKEQ come from the germline V gene. This CDR3 reads CASSQEGQGKNIQYF. The CDR3, as DNA: TGTGCCAGCAGCCAAGAAGGACAGGGCAAAAACATTCAGTACTTC.

In its sample, this clonotype was seen a few times. CDR3 in amino acids: CASSSPGRADTQYF. CDR3 coding DNA: TGTGCCAGCAGCTCTCCGGGACGGGCAGATACGCAGTATTTT. The chain uses TRBV7-3 and TRBJ2-3; D could derive from TRBD1 or TRBD2 (5 bases each). The CDR3 consists of 14 residues. Trimming removed 4 bases at V and 4 bases at J, with 12 bases between. Per germline, CDR1 SGHTA and CDR2 FQGTGA.

This sequence joins TRBV7-6 and TRBJ2-4; D is perhaps TRBD1 (5 bases). The CDR3 loop spans 14 amino acids. Trimming left V 0 bases short and J 4 bases short, with 7 bases between. Germline V CDR1 and CDR2: SGHVS, FNYEAQ. The CDR3, as DNA: TGTGCCAGCAGCTTAGCGCGACAGAAAAACATTCAGTACTTC. It encodes CASSLARQKNIQYF.

This clonotype has a count of ten or more. V is TRBV19 and J is TRBJ2-1; 7 nucleotides line up with TRBD2. The CDR3 is made up of 16 amino acids. V lost 2 bases and J lost 2; bases outside the gene matches: 6. Germline V gene data show CDR1 as LNHDA and CDR2 as SQIVND (reference sequence). CDR3 sequence reads: CASSITASGTYNEQFF. In DNA form, the CDR3 reads TGTGCCAGTAGTATAACGGCTAGCGGTACCTACAATGAGCAGTTCTTC.